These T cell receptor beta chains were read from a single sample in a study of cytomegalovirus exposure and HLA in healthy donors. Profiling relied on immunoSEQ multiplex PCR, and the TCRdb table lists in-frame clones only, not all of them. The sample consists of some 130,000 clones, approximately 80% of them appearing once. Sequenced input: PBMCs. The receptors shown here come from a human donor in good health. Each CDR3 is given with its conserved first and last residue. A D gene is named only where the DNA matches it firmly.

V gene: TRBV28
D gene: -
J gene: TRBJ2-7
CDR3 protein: CASSAGYEQYF
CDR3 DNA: TGTGCCAGCAGCGCAGGATACGAGCAGTACTTC

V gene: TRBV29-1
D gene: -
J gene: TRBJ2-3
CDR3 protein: CSVGGRSTDTQYF
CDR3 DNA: TGCAGCGTTGGGGGGCGGAGCACAGATACGCAGTATTTT

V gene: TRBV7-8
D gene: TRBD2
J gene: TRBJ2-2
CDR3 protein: CASSLGTSGGRTGELFF
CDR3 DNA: TGTGCCAGCAGCTTGGGGACTAGCGGGGGGAGAACCGGGGAGCTGTTTTTT

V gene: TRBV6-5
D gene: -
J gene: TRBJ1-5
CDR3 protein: CASSYSESNQPQHF
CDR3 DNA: TGTGCCAGCAGTTACTCAGAGAGCAATCAGCCCCAGCATTTT

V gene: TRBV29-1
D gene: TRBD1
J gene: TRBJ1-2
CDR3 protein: CSVDQLGTGGGYTF
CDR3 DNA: TGCAGCGTTGACCAGCTAGGGACAGGGGGTGGCTACACCTTC

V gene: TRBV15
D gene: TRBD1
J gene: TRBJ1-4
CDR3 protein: CATSSFDRGGEKLFF
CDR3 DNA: TGTGCCACCAGCAGCTTCGACAGGGGGGGTGAAAAACTGTTTTTT

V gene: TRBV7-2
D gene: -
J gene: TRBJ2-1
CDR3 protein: CASSLEGSLYNEQFF
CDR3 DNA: TGTGCCAGCAGCTTAGAGGGGTCTCTCTACAATGAGCAGTTCTTC

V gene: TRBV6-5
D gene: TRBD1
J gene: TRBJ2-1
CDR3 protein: CASSYTGGHEQFF
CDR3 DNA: TGTGCCAGCAGTTATACAGGGGGCCATGAGCAGTTCTTC

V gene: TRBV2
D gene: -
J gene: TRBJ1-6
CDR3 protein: CASKQGVISYNSPFHF
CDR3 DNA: TGTGCCAGCAAGCAGGGTGTTATATCCTATAATTCACCCTTCCACTTT

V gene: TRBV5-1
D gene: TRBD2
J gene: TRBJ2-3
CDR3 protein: CASTISGGADTQYF
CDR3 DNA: TGCGCCAGCACGATTAGCGGGGGGGCAGATACGCAGTATTTT